This T cell receptor beta chain was found in a study of technical replicates of blood from a few donors. The junction had 10 bases not matched to a gene; V was cut back by 3 bases and J by 4 bases. This CDR3 has 17 residues. Germline CDR1 is MNHEY and CDR2 is SMNVEV (reference sequence). Data came from immunoSEQ multiplex PCR; TCRdb stores just in-frame clones and leaves some out. The sample shows over 90,000 clones, 95% of them seen only once. The rearrangement links TRBV27 to TRBJ2-3, with 10 positions matching TRBD2. This TCR derives from a human donor in good health. The sequenced material came from T cells isolated from PBMCs. The CDR3 sequence is CASSFLQASGSSDTQYF. In nucleotides, the CDR3 is TGTGCCAGCAGTTTTCTCCAGGCTAGCGGGAGTTCAGATACGCAGTATTTT.